This is a list of T cell receptor beta chains from one sample in a study of T cell responses to AZD1222 COVID-19 vaccine. Libraries were prepared by immunoSEQ multiplex PCR; TCRdb keeps only in-frame clonotypes and omits some of them. Found here are about 120,000 clones, about nine tenths of them singletons; the top ten hold around 2.4%. This specimen consisted of peripheral blood, obtained on day 0 of AZD1222 vaccination. The receptors shown here come from an adult in good health. The CDR3 runs from the conserved cysteine through the conserved F or W. Each record gives: V gene, CDR3 protein.

TRBV5-1 | CASSLTTSGKTDTQYF
TRBV28 | CASIQTGSGSNQPQHF
TRBV28 | CASSLGPGNTEAFF
TRBV28 | CASQLAGGYNEQFF
TRBV2 | CASSVGQGLEQYF
TRBV28 | CASTGIRGKLFF
TRBV4-1 | CASSQAGGFRYF
TRBV15 | CATSGGAFNQPQHF
TRBV7-2 | CASSLAANTIYF
TRBV5-4 | CASSPAGGLGYGYTF
TRBV9 | CASSAGRGMGYGYTF
TRBV19 | CASRPQTGGGTGELFF
TRBV19 | CASSISPTSFYNEQFF
TRBV27 | CASRDQGSSYEQYF
TRBV15 | CATSRGRQNTIYF
TRBV5-1 | CASSSGLAGDNEQFF
TRBV9 | CASGGRVNTEAFF
TRBV27 | CASSFPNQPQHF
TRBV30 | CAWGGYEQYF
TRBV7-8 | CASSLYEGLPVGDF
TRBV27 | CASTPAGGTGEQFF
TRBV11-2 | CASSSSGAAGGAYNEQFF
TRBV6-5 | CASLWGATNTGELFF
TRBV3-1/TRBV3-2 | CASSSGLKLFF
TRBV19 | CASSIRQETQYF
TRBV23-1 | CASSPARLAGVKESYEQYF
TRBV5-1 | CASSTDGLGSREQFF
TRBV6-5 | CASSYKGGGEKLFF
TRBV7-9 | CASSFDRIQETQYF
TRBV27 | CASTPLASGRRGQFF
TRBV29-1 | CSVVSLLWGDTQYF
TRBV7-9 | CASSLVRSGLAGGTDTQYF
TRBV5-1 | CASSSNTATNEKLFF
TRBV7-8 | CASSLVAGMGGNEQFF
TRBV4-2 | CASSQGSGPGYEQYF
TRBV5-8 | CASSLEQTNTEAFF
TRBV15 | CATSSTSANTGELFF
TRBV27 | CASSLGRGNTYEQYF
TRBV6-1 | CASSEALGGQGRQETQYF
TRBV7-9 | CASSGQITYEQYF
TRBV19 | CASSHGQGAVEQFF
TRBV18 | CASSTPTGWGDHEQYF
TRBV14 | CASSQDGAQPQHF
TRBV14 | CASSQGTAGYTF
TRBV9 | CASSVTGLAGDTQYF
TRBV29-1 | CSVGGILSYEQYF
TRBV19 | CASSARRDTGELFF
TRBV28 | CASSLWDLNTEAFF